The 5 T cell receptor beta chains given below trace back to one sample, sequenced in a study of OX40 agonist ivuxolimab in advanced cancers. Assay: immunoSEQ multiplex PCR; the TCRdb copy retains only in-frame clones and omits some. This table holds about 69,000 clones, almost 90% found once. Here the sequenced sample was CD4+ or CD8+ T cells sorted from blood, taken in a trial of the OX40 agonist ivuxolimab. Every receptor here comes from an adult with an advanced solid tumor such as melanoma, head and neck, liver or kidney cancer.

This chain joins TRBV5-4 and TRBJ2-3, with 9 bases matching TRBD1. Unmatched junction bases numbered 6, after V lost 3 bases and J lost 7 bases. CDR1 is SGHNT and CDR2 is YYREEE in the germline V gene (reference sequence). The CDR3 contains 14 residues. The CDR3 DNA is TGTGCCAGCAGCTCCGGACAGGGGTTACATACGCAGTATTTT. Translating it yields CASSSGQGLHTQYF.

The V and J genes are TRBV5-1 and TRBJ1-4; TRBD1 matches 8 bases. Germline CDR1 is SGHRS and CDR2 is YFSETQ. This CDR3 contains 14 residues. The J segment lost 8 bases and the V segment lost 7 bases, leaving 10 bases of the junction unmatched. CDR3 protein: CASGPGQEGEKLFF. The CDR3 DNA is TGCGCCAGCGGCCCGGGACAGGAGGGCGAAAAACTGTTTTTT.

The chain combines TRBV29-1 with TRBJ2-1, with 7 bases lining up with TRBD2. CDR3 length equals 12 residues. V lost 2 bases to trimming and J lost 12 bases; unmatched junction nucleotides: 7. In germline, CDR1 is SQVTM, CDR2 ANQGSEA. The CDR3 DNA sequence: TGCAGCGTTGAACCCACAGCGGGGATGCAGTTCTTC. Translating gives CSVEPTAGMQFF.

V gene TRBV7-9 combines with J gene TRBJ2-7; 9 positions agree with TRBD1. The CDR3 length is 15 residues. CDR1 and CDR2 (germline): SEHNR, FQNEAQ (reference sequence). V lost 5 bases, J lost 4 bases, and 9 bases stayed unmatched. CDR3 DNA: TGTGCCAGCAGCCTCACCGGACAGGGGTTTTACGAGCAGTACTTC. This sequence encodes CASSLTGQGFYEQYF. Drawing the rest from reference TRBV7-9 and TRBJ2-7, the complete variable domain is DTGVSQNPRHKITKRGQNVTFRCDPISEHNRLYWYRQTLGQGPEFLTYFQNEAQLEKSRLLSDRFSAERPKGSFSTLEIQRTEQGDSAMYLCASSLTGQGFYEQYFGPGTRLTVT.

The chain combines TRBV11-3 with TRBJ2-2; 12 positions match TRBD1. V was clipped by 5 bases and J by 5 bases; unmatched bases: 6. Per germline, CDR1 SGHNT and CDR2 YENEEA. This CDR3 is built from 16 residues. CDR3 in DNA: TGTGCCAGCAGCAAGGGACAGGGGGCGTTAACCGGGGAGCTGTTTTTT. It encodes CASSKGQGALTGELFF.